Reported below is one TCR beta chain. The specificity of this receptor is unknown. Per-base quality was not reported, and no clone a single base away is much larger than it. CDR1 and CDR2, per the germline V gene, are LGHNA and YSLEER. The CDR3 contains 16 residues, cysteine and phenylalanine counted. Only CDR3 DNA is held: 48 bases, read in frame from base 1. Between the V and J ends, shortened by 0 bases and 5 bases respectively, the junction contains 13 bases. The library came from the immunoSEQ multiplex PCR assay. A mixture of 60 forward primers for TCR Vbeta segments and 13 reverse primers for TCR Jbeta segments was used in the multiplex PCR. A multiplex PCR assay on genomic DNA amplified the CDR3 region of rearranged TCR beta genes. The amplified TCR beta libraries were sequenced on the Illumina HiSeq System as 87-base-pair reads. As for how the authors treated the data: A later analysis counted tens of millions of unique TCR beta chains across the 650 to 800 repertoires, and 10 million to 11 million of these chains were shared by at least two donors. A nearest-neighbor algorithm error-corrected the raw reads and collapsed the reads into unique sequences, merging closely related sequences to remove PCR and sequencing errors. Alignment of CDR3 sequences to IMGT reference sequences was used to assign V, D and J gene segments. For a sequence to be retained, a match of at least six nucleotides to both a V gene segment and a J gene segment was required. A rearrangement counted as productive if the CDR3 had no stop codons and remained in frame with V and J, and every other rearrangement counted as non-productive. Following IMGT convention, CDR3 was defined as the stretch from the second conserved V-encoded cysteine up to the conserved J-encoded phenylalanine. Sequences without an unambiguous match to a single V gene segment were excluded from the earlier analysis of over 500 of the donors. An earlier analysis of 587 of the donors classified V segments as functional when productive rearrangements were above 56.7% and as segregating when the standard deviation between donors was above 5%. A statistical classification framework was developed to diagnose cytomegalovirus status using the catalog of TCR beta chain sequences. V and J gene assignment, in a later analysis, came from comparing TCR nucleotide sequences with IMGT/GENE-DB human TR gene sequences. A later analysis assigned CDR3 sequences and most-parsimonious VDJ recombination scenarios with the TCRdist pipeline. In a later analysis, every TCR beta chain was defined by the combination of its CDR3 amino acid sequence and its V-gene family, and reads without a unique V-gene family were dropped. As a way to deal with suspected cross-contamination and a sequencing artifact, a later analysis dropped approximately 590 nucleotide sequences that were highly shared and had low generation probability. In a later analysis, a clonal expansion index for each public chain was calculated from normalized within-repertoire ranks of inferred template counts. A later analysis computed generation probabilities with a VDJ recombination model fitted to out-of-frame rearrangements, and checked the results against IGoR. In a later analysis, hypergeometric tests were used to score TCR-TCR, TCR-HLA and TCR-CMV co-occurrence, with a repertoire-size bias correction applied to TCR pairs. In a later analysis, false discovery rates were estimated by permuting HLA or CMV assignments 20 times. In a later analysis, co-occurring TCRs were grouped with DBSCAN, and TCRdist sequence similarity was added when clustering was performed within HLA-allele-positive subsets. Repertoires with fewer than 30,000 or more than 120,000 public chains, plus five repertoires with anomalous nucleotide sharing, were excluded from co-occurrence clustering. Imported from immuneACCESS, the table was reduced by TCRdb to in-frame sequences with V and J called. These copies leave out some clones; in studies compared against another copy, an unresolved V gene accounts for under half, and the cause of the remainder is not known. Clonal size and the V and J genes are those of that table, whereas D and trimming came from the DNA. The sample table holds 200,000 to 250,000 clones, of which around 80% were seen once. The biggest ten clones account for 2.5% to 3.5% of the sample.

These data belong to a study of cytomegalovirus exposure and HLA in healthy donors (dated by TCRdb to between 2016 and 2019). For context, the study as a whole: An earlier analysis of a few hundred of the donors reported under 300 Gb of sequence data and 95 million to 130 million unique TCR beta sequences obtained from approximately 180 million T cells. All discovery cohort repertoires had been generated on a single sequencing platform. An earlier analysis of approximately 580 of the donors used high-throughput TCR beta sequencing to judge whether each TCR beta V gene segment behaved as functional or pseudogenic. Roughly 300 gigabases of sequencing data and approximately 92 million unique TCR sequences made up an early release that covered approximately 700 HLA-typed donors. The number of typed donors differed by locus: 629-630 for A, B, C, DRB1 and DQB1; 500 to 550 for DQA1; 606 for DPA1; and around 450 for DPB1. Of the approximately 400 genotyped donors, roughly 80% were placed in the genetic ancestry cluster associated with self-reported Caucasian donors. To predict cytomegalovirus infection status, the study combined high-throughput TCR immunosequencing, statistical association of individual TCRs with disease status, and machine learning. The study aimed to test whether signatures of past pathogen exposure could be identified by cataloging public T cell receptors. In a later genetic analysis, genome-wide SNP genotypes for 398 of the 666 donors were used, and that subset was treated as a discovery cohort. The study profiled the T cell repertoires of about 720 subjects by immunosequencing and related them to cytomegalovirus serostatus. Rather than drawing on any new phenotypic data, the later analysis identified candidate immune exposures from TCR beta sequences and the way those sequences occurred across donors. Donor age, sex, ethnicity and CMV serostatus were compiled alongside the repertoire data. Across 300 to 400 genotyped donors of the cohort, an average of about 240,000 unique TCR beta nucleotide sequences per donor were sequenced, and approximately 17% of those sequences were non-productive. A separate validation cohort of approximately 120 different subjects was used in addition to the roughly 640-subject first cohort. Several DR-DQ haplotypes were treated as single units for association and clustering because of strong linkage in the cohort. HLA typing covered class I and class II loci at four-digit resolution. To study patterns of TCR occurrence, a later analysis re-analyzed previously published TCR beta repertoires from 650 to 750 donors and added high-resolution HLA genotyping. Results the study describes overall, beyond this receptor: According to a later analysis, most CMV-associated TCR beta chains appeared to be HLA-restricted, and the HLA associations seemed to be driven largely by CMV exposure. Because counts were too low, roughly 17 rarely observed V segments, including chromosome 9 orphons, were left out of the earlier analysis of a few hundred of the donors. Cytomegalovirus status was reported to be diagnosed by the classifier with high specificity and sensitivity in both the original and validation cohorts. The study gave a list of under 200 TCR beta chains associated with cytomegalovirus. Because the 87-base-pair reads could not distinguish some IMGT-functional V segments, including TRBV6-2 and TRBV6-3, those segments were excluded. Correlated functional status among segregating V segments might reflect linkage disequilibrium, but an unknown experimental factor could not be ruled out. A later genetic analysis reported fewer N-insertions in productive TCRs among donors in an Asian-associated ancestry cluster than the approximately 700-donor mean. The authors suggested that the approach could potentially be extended to other disease states and immunological phenotypes. Broadly in line with IMGT annotations, most TCR beta V segments showed up in productive rearrangements about 90% or about 30% of the time in an earlier analysis of roughly 590 of the donors. Strong co-occurrence of HLA alleles, especially DR and DQ, made assigning TCR associations to individual alleles difficult. An association between a missense DCLRE1C variant and V-gene and J-gene trimming of TCR beta chains was found in a later genetic analysis and replicated in an independent cohort. Specific HLA alleles were associated with 15,000 to 20,000 TCR beta sequences at a false discovery rate of 0.05 in a later analysis. The sequencing pipeline was judged likely to have produced a cluster of highly shared sequence variants as a technical artifact. The cohort was sequenced for TCR beta chains only, and without alpha or paired-chain data the features that could be detected were limited. A later analysis found that HLA-associated TCR beta chains were more clonally expanded and had lower generation probabilities than equally common non-associated chains. Because some donors lacked HLA typing at each locus, the association tests relied only on the typed subset. A further reported finding was that TCR beta sequences accurately predicted the HLA-A and HLA-B alleles for most subjects in the first cohort. In vitro tests confirmed that a few of the cytomegalovirus-associated TCR beta chains recognize cytomegalovirus antigens. In a later analysis, the rate of TCR association differed among HLA loci, with DRB1 alleles having the most associated TCRs and HLA-C alleles having the fewest. Several of the top co-occurrence clusters appeared to be linked to parvovirus B19, influenza, CMV and Epstein-Barr virus, according to a later analysis. The presence/absence analyses assumed that sequencing depth was roughly uniform across donors, and that assumption may not be true. For the cohort, immune exposure information was limited to CMV serostatus. Most TCR sequences were seen in very few donors, while some public TCRs were found in many individuals.

In total, 666 healthy bone marrow donors made up the cohort. At the time of sampling, all cohort members were nominally healthy, though unrecorded immune exposures were likely present. The donor was CMV seropositive and belonged to the group of more than 250 seropositive cohort members. A peripheral blood sample was provided by each donor, and peripheral blood mononuclear cells were used for TCR beta sequencing. Genomic DNA extraction from the blood cell samples was performed with the Qiagen DNeasy Blood Extraction Kit. This sequence was found in a woman aged 60 to 75 in good health and CMV-seropositive. Sequencing was carried out using PBMCs. The sequence links TRBV4-3 to TRBJ1-4; the D gene identity is not certain. The CDR3 region: CASSQDLGRRNEKLFF. The bases are TGCGCCAGCAGCCAAGATCTTGGCAGGCGAAATGAAAAACTGTTTTTT.